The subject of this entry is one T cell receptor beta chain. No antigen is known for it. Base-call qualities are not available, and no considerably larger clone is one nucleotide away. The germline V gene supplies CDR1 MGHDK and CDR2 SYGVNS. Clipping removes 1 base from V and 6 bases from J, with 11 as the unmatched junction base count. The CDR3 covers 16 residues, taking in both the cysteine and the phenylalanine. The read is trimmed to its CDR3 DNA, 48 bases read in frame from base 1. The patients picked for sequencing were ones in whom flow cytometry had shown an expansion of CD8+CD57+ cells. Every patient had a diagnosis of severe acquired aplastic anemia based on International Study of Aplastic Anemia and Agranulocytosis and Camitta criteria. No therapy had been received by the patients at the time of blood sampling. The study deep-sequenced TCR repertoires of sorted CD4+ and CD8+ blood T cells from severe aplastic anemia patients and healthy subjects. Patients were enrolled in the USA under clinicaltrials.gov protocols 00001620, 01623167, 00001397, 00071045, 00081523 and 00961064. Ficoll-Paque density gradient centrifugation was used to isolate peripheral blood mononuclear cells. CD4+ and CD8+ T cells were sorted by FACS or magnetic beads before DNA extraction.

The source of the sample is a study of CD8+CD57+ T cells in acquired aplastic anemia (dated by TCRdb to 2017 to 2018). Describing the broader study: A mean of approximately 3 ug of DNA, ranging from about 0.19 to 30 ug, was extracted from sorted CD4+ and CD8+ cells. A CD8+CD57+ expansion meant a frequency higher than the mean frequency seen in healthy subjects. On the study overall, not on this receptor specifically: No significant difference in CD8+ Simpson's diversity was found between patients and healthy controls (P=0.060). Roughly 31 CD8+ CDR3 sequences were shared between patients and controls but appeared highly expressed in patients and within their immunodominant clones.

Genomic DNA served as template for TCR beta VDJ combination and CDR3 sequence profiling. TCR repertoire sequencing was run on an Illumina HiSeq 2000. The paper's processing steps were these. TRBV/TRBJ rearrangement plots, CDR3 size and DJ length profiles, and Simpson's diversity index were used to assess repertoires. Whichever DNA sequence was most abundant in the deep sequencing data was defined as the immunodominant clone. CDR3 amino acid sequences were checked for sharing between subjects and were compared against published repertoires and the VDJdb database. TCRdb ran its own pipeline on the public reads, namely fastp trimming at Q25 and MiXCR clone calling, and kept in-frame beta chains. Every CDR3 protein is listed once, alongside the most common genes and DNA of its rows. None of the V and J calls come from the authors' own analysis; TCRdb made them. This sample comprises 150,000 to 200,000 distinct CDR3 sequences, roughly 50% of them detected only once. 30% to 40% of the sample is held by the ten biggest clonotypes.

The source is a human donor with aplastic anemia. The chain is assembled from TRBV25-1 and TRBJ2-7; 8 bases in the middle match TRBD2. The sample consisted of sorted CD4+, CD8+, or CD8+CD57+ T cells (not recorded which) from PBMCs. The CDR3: CASSELGTRAGGEQYF. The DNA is TGTGCCAGCAGTGAATTGGGGACGAGGGCGGGAGGCGAGCAGTACTTC.